The 4 T cell receptor beta chains in this list originate from one sample, sequenced in a study of T cells in Graves' hyperthyroidism and ophthalmopathy (dated by TCRdb to between 2017 and 2020). The library came from multiplex PCR. Instrument on record: Illumina HiSeq 2000. TCR beta CDR3 regions were amplified from RNA transcripts. For the first round of RT-PCR on the TCR CDR3, the HTBI primer set was used together with the Qiagen OneStep RT-PCR kit. TCRdb trimmed public reads at Q25 via fastp, called clones via MiXCR and kept in-frame beta chains. A single entry per CDR3 protein holds the most common genes and DNA from its merged rows. The sample table shows around 350,000 distinct CDR3 sequences, and under 20% are seen once. Together, the top ten hold 3% to 4.5% of the sample. Sequenced: blood. These receptors were obtained from a woman aged 18 to 35 with Graves' hyperthyroidism.

The chain employs TRBV6-1 and TRBJ2-7, with 7 nucleotides matching TRBD1. This CDR3 comprises 14 residues. Trimming removed 3 bases from V and 4 bases from J; junction bases left unmatched: 6. In germline, CDR1 is MNHNS, CDR2 SASEGT. CDR3 sequence (DNA): TGTGCCAGCAGTGAGCTGACAGGGAAATACGAGCAGTACTTC. It translates to CASSELTGKYEQYF.

This clonotype was found many times. V gene TRBV7-2 combines with J gene TRBJ2-2; D uncertain. The V gene lost 4 bases and the J gene lost 6 bases, with 15 bases spanning the gap. The CDR3 totals 15 residues. Germline values: CDR1 SGHTA, CDR2 FQGNSA. CDR3 bases: TGTGCCAGCAGCTCACCAAAAATCAACTCCGGGGAGCTGTTTTTT. This translates into CASSSPKINSGELFF.

This clonotype has at least ten counts. J is TRBJ2-7 and V is TRBV11-2, with TRBD2 matching over 7 bases. Per germline, CDR1 SGHAT and CDR2 FQNNGV. J lost 3 bases, V lost 2 bases, and 7 bases had no gene match. This CDR3 spans 15 amino acids. DNA for the CDR3: TGTGCCAGCAGCTTATATACTAGCGTTAACTACGAGCAGTACTTC. Translation gives CASSLYTSVNYEQYF.

This clonotype appeared many times. The genes are TRBV28 and TRBJ2-7; 8 bases fit TRBD1. Trimming at V came to 6 bases and at J to 2 bases, leaving 9 bases not matched to a gene. Germline V gene data show CDR1 as MDHEN and CDR2 as SYDVKM. This CDR3 contains 15 residues. CDR3 residues: CASSSDGQGTYEQYF. The CDR3 DNA follows: TGTGCCAGCAGCAGCGACGGACAGGGTACCTACGAGCAGTACTTC.